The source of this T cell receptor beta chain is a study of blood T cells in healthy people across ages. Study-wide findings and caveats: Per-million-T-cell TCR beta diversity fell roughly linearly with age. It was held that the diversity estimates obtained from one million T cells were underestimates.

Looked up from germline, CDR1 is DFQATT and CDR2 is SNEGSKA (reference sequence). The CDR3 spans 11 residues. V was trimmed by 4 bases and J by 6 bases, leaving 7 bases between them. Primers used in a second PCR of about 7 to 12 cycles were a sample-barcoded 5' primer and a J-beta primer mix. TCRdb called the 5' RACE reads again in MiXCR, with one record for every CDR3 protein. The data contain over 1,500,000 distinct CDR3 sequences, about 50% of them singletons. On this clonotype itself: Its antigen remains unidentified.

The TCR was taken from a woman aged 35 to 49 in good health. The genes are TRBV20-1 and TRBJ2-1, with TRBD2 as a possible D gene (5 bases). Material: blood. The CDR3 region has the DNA TGCAGTGCTATCGCGGGCAATGAGCAGTTCTTC. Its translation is CSAIAGNEQFF.